Many counts were recorded for the clone carrying this T cell receptor beta chain. As yet, its antigen is unknown. The source of the sample is a study of T cells after yellow fever vaccination. Study-level points and caveats: Reappearance after the booster was seen for most primary-vaccination clones, at about 95% CD4 and less than 90% CD8.

One entry per CDR3 protein results from TCRdb running MiXCR on the 5' RACE reads. The sample has around 50,000 distinct CDR3 sequences; roughly 7.5% are singletons. V lost 5 bases to trimming and J lost 10 bases, with 14 bases between them. The germline gives CDR1 SEHNR, CDR2 FQNEAQ (reference sequence). The CDR3 covers 12 residues. The chain is built from TRBV7-9 and TRBJ2-5, with D tentatively TRBD2 (7 bases). Sequenced here: CD8+ T cells sorted from PBMCs, sampled more than 13 days after the first yellow fever vaccination. This receptor was identified in a man aged 18 to 29 who received the YFV17D yellow fever vaccine. Written as DNA, the CDR3 is TGTGCCAGCAGCGCAGGGAGGGGGGACCAGTACTTC. This translates into CASSAGRGDQYF. The variable domain in full, completed from reference TRBV7-9 and TRBJ2-5, reads DTGVSQNPRHKITKRGQNVTFRCDPISEHNRLYWYRQTLGQGPEFLTYFQNEAQLEKSRLLSDRFSAERPKGSFSTLEIQRTEQGDSAMYLCASSAGRGDQYFGPGTRLLVL.